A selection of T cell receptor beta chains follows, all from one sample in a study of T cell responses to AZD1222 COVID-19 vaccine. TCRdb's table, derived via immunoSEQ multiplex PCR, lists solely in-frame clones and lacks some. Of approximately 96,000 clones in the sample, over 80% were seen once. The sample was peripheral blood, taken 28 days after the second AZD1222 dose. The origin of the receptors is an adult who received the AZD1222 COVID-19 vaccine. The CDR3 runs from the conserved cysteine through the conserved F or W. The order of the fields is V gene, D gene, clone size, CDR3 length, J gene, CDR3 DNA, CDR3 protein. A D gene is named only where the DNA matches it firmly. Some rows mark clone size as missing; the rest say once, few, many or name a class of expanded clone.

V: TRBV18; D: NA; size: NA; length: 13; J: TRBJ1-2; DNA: TGTGCCAGCTCACCACCGGGACTCTATGGCTACACCTTC; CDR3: CASSPPGLYGYTF
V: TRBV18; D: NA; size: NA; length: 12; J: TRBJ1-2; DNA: TGTGCCAGCTCTCTATTCTCTGAGGGCTACACCTTC; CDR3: CASSLFSEGYTF
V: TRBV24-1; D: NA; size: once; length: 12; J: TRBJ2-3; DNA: TGTGCCACCAGTGAGGGGACAGATACGCAGTATTTT; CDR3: CATSEGTDTQYF
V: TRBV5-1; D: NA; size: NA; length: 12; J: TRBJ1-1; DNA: TGCGCCAGCAGCACCACTACCACTGAAGCTTTCTTT; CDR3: CASSTTTTEAFF
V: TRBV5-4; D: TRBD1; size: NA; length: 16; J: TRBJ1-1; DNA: TGTGCCAGCAGCTTGGTGGGACAGGGAAGGGACACTGAAGCTTTCTTT; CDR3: CASSLVGQGRDTEAFF
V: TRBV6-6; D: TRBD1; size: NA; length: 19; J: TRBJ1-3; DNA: TGTGCCAGCAGCTCCCCACGCCTGGGACAGGGGGATTCTGGAAACACCATATATTTT; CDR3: CASSSPRLGQGDSGNTIYF
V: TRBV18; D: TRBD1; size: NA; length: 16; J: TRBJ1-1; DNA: TGTGCCAGCTCACCGAGGACAGGGGGGGTGAACACTGAAGCTTTCTTT; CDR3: CASSPRTGGVNTEAFF
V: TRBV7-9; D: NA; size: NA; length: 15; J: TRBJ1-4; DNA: TGTGCCAGCAGCTTAAAATCCGGCAGTCCTGAAAAACTGTTTTTT; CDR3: CASSLKSGSPEKLFF
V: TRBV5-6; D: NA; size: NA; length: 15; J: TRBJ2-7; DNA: TGTGCCAGCAGCTTATTCGGACCTACCGACTACGAGCAGTACTTC; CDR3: CASSLFGPTDYEQYF
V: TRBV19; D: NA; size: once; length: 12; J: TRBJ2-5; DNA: TGTGCCAGTGCCCGAATGGGGGAGACCCAGTACTTC; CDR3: CASARMGETQYF
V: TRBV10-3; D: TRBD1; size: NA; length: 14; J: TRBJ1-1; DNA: TGTGCCATCAGTGAGCAGGGACAGGGGAGTGAAGCTTTCTTT; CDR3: CAISEQGQGSEAFF
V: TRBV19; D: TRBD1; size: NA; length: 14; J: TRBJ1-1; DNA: TGTGCCAGTAGTGTCCGGACAGGCCCTGCGGAAGCTTTCTTT; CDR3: CASSVRTGPAEAFF
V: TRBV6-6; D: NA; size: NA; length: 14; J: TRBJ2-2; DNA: TGTGCCAGCAGTTACTCGGGACTGAACGGGGAGCTGTTTTTT; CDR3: CASSYSGLNGELFF
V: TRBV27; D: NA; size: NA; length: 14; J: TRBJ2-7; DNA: TGTGCCAGCAGTTTAATGGGATTCGCCTACGAGCAGTACTTC; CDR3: CASSLMGFAYEQYF
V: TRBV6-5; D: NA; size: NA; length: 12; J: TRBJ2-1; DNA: TGTGCCAGCAGTTACTCGACAAATGAGCAGTTCTTC; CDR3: CASSYSTNEQFF
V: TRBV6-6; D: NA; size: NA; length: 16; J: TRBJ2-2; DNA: TGTGCCAGCAGTACCCCGGTTGGTACCTTGTCCGGGGAGCTGTTTTTT; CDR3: CASSTPVGTLSGELFF
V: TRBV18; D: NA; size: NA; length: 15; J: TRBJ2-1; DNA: TGTGCCAGCTCACCACATCAGACGGACAACAATGAGCAGTTCTTC; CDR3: CASSPHQTDNNEQFF
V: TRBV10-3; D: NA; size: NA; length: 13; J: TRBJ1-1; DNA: TGTGCCATCAGTGAGTCGTCGGACATCTTGCGAGTCTTT; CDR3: CAISESSDILRVF
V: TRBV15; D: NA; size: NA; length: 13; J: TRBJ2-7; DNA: TGTGCCACCAGCAGAGGGGTCTGGGGCGAGCAGTACTTC; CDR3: CATSRGVWGEQYF
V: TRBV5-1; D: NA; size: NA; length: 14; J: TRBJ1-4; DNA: TGCGCCAGCAAGTTACAGGCTACTAATGAAAAACTGTTTTTT; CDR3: CASKLQATNEKLFF
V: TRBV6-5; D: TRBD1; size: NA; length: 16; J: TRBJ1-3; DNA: TGTGCCAGCAGTTCCCGGGACAGGGTTTCTGGAAACACCATATATTTT; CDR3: CASSSRDRVSGNTIYF
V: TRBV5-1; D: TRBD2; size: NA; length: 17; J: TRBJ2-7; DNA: TGCGCCAGCAGCTTGACGGCGGGAGGCCTAATGAACTACGAGCAGTACTTC; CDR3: CASSLTAGGLMNYEQYF
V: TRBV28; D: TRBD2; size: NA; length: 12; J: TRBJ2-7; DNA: TGTGCCACCGGGGGCGGGAGGGATGAGCAGTACTTC; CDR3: CATGGGRDEQYF
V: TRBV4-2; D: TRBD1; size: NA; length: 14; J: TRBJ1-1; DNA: TGTGCCAGCAGCCTATCGGACAGGGACACTGAAGCTTTCTTT; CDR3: CASSLSDRDTEAFF
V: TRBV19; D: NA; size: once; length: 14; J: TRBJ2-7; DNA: TGTGCCAGTAGTACCAACGGGCCCCCCTACGAGCAGTACTTC; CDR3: CASSTNGPPYEQYF
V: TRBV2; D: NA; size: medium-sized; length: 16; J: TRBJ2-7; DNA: TGTGCCAGCAGTGAACGGAGGGCAGGATTGACCTACGAGCAGTACTTC; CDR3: CASSERRAGLTYEQYF
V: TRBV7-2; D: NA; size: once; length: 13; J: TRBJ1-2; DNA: TGTGCCAGCAGCGGAACAGGGCCCTATGGCTACACCTTC; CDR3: CASSGTGPYGYTF
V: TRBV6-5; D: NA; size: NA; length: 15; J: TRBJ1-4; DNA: TGTGCCAGCAGGGGAGAACAGGGTATTGGGGAAAAACTGTTTTTT; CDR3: CASRGEQGIGEKLFF
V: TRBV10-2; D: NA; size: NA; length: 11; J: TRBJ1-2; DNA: TGCGCCAGCAGGAAGGACAGAGGCTACACCTTC; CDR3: CASRKDRGYTF
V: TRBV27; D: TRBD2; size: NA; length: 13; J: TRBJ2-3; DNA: TGTGCCAGCACCAAAGGACTAGCAGATACGCAGTATTTT; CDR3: CASTKGLADTQYF